A single sample gave rise to the 2 T cell receptor beta chains below, sequenced in a study of blood T cell repertoires in COVID-19. Libraries were prepared by immunoSEQ multiplex PCR; TCRdb keeps only in-frame clonotypes and omits some of them. The sample has around 190,000 clones, about 86% seen once. Input material: peripheral blood. The receptors stem from a man aged 50 to 60 with active or convalescent COVID-19.

This sequence joins TRBV7-6 and TRBJ2-7, with a weak D call TRBD1 (6 bases). The germline V gene encodes CDR1 SGHVS and CDR2 FNYEAQ. The CDR3 contains 15 residues. Trimming removed 2 bases at V and 0 bases at J, with 11 bases between. CDR3 coding DNA: TGTGCCAGCAGCTTACAGGCAGGGGCCTCCTACGAGCAGTACTTC. Protein sequence: CASSLQAGASYEQYF.

This clone was counted a few times. V gene TRBV28 combines with J gene TRBJ1-1, with a weak D call TRBD1 (5 bases). This CDR3 has 14 amino acids. CDR1 is MDHEN and CDR2 is SYDVKM in the germline V gene. The V end lost 6 bases, the J end lost 0 bases, and 11 bases lay between the germline ends. This CDR3 reads CASSDGGMNTEAFF. For the CDR3, the DNA is TGTGCCAGCAGCGACGGGGGAATGAACACTGAAGCTTTCTTT.